A selection of T cell receptor beta chains follows, all from one sample in a study of T cell responses to AZD1222 COVID-19 vaccine. The repertoire was sequenced with immunoSEQ multiplex PCR; TCRdb's copy has only in-frame clones and lacks some. Of some 120,000 clones listed, roughly 87% are singletons. The starting material was peripheral blood, obtained on day 0 of AZD1222 vaccination. Source of these receptors: an adult in good health. CDR3s include the opening cysteine and the closing phenylalanine or tryptophan. The D gene is left open where the match is weak. Only some rows state a clone size, as once, few, many or a class for expanded clones.

v_call	d_call	clone_size	j_call	cdr3_aa
TRBV28	TRBD1	-	TRBJ1-1	CASSLKGAATFF
TRBV5-4	-	once	TRBJ1-2	CASSSGTVNYGYTF
TRBV7-9	-	-	TRBJ1-2	CASSTVGGYTF
TRBV6-5	-	-	TRBJ1-5	CATQGFGNQPQHF
TRBV25-1	-	-	TRBJ1-2	CASSEIGQKSYYGYTF
TRBV29-1	TRBD1	-	TRBJ1-2	CSVEAPGQVNGYTF
TRBV7-2	TRBD1	few	TRBJ1-4	CASRSTGVANEKLFF
TRBV15	TRBD1	-	TRBJ2-3	CATSRGTGHTDTQYF
TRBV24-1	TRBD1	-	TRBJ1-4	CATSDFSGPGTGREKLFF
TRBV7-8	TRBD1	once	TRBJ1-5	CASSLDSLQGGNQPQHF
TRBV19	TRBD2	-	TRBJ2-1	CASSILSGSGSYNEQFF
TRBV6-5	-	-	TRBJ1-5	CASSYGVNSNQPQHF
TRBV25-1	TRBD2	-	TRBJ2-1	CASKAGVGNEQFF
TRBV9	TRBD1	-	TRBJ1-2	CASSGGQGYGYTF
TRBV7-9	-	few	TRBJ2-5	CASSFRDSQETQYF
TRBV7-2	-	few	TRBJ1-3	CASSSSAFSGNTIYF
TRBV27	TRBD2	-	TRBJ2-2	CASSPQEIAGVDTGELFF
TRBV13	TRBD2	-	TRBJ2-3	CASSSSGRGTDTQYF
TRBV11-2	-	-	TRBJ1-6	CASSESGLWGSPLHF
TRBV5-1	TRBD1	once	TRBJ2-4	CASRKDRGFKNIQYF
TRBV7-3	-	-	TRBJ2-1	CASSLISSHNEQFF
TRBV3-1/TRBV3-2	-	-	TRBJ1-2	CASSQASEEVHGYTF
TRBV3-1/TRBV3-2	-	-	TRBJ2-7	CATLPLYEQYF
TRBV27	-	-	TRBJ2-3	CASSLGLANTQYF
TRBV25-1	TRBD1	-	TRBJ1-4	CASSRATGDNEKLFF
TRBV29-1	-	-	TRBJ1-1	CRPCSEAFF
TRBV20-1	TRBD1	-	TRBJ1-1	CSASPTEGGTGLEAFF
TRBV7-2	-	-	TRBJ2-7	CASSSRGLSSYEQYF
TRBV19	-	-	TRBJ1-1	CASSPRAPVWDTEAFF
TRBV4-1	-	-	TRBJ2-7	CASSQEISTSYEQYF
TRBV27	-	-	TRBJ2-5	CASSLIQETQYF
TRBV12-3/TRBV12-4	-	-	TRBJ2-2	CASRENTGELFF
TRBV5-1	TRBD1	-	TRBJ1-4	CASSGDSPNEKLFF
TRBV5-1	-	-	TRBJ1-5	CASSLNLDQPQHF
TRBV27	-	-	TRBJ2-7	CASSLPSYEQYF
TRBV9	-	-	TRBJ1-3	CASKGIRGNTIYF
TRBV19	-	once	TRBJ2-2	CASRSGANTGELFF
TRBV5-1	TRBD2	-	TRBJ2-1	CASSLGLGTSGRRNPNEQFF
TRBV28	-	-	TRBJ2-7	CASLPHGNTYEQYF
TRBV5-4	TRBD1	-	TRBJ2-5	CASRRQGAPVETQYF
TRBV9	TRBD1	-	TRBJ1-2	CASSDSGQGAINYGYTF
TRBV19	-	once	TRBJ1-6	CASSISGDSPLHF
TRBV19	-	-	TRBJ1-1	CSSEGGQNTEAFF
TRBV29-1	-	-	TRBJ1-1	CSVGLGQIAFF
TRBV7-2	-	-	TRBJ1-3	CASRQDGGNTIYF
TRBV18	-	few	TRBJ1-6	CASSPTAYNSPLHF
TRBV27	-	-	TRBJ2-7	CASSRAGWGPGYEQYF
TRBV7-9	-	-	TRBJ1-1	CASSFPRTEMNTEAFF
TRBV11-2	TRBD1	-	TRBJ1-6	CASRSPGTDNSPLHF
TRBV28	-	-	TRBJ2-7	CASSASDRSYEQYF
TRBV7-2	-	-	TRBJ2-2	CASSSWVRANTGELFF
TRBV6-5	TRBD2	-	TRBJ2-7	CASSPQGRGAYEQYF
TRBV28	-	-	TRBJ1-2	CASSPFKGGIFYGYTF
TRBV7-2	-	-	TRBJ2-1	CASSPGQGDSGEQFF
TRBV28	TRBD1	-	TRBJ1-2	CASSSYRGPNYGYTF
TRBV11-2	-	-	TRBJ2-4	CASSLSLAGLKNIQYF
TRBV9	-	-	TRBJ2-3	CASSVLVSGDTQYF
TRBV9	-	-	TRBJ1-5	CASRRALYSNQPQHF
TRBV5-4	-	-	TRBJ1-1	CASSLGAGTPSRAFF
TRBV6-1	TRBD2	-	TRBJ2-3	CASSDVRGGADTQYF